These 32 T cell receptor beta chains came from one sample sequenced in a study of spatial heterogeneity in lung cancer. TCRdb re-called the 5' RACE reads with MiXCR, one entry per CDR3 protein. Of roughly 17,000 distinct CDR3 sequences in the sample, 20% to 25% were seen once. The sample's time point: sample taken at primary tumor resection. In each case, whole RNA from tumor, nontumor lung or frozen PBMC was sequenced unsorted. This sample comprised PBMCs, obtained at surgery. The source is a female donor with early-stage non-small cell lung cancer.

This clonotype was counted ten times or more. V is TRBV18 and J is TRBJ1-2, with a weak D call TRBD1 (5 bases). Looked up from germline, CDR1 is KGHSH and CDR2 is LQKENI. V was pared by 0 bases and J by 4 bases, with 9 bases between. The CDR3 totals 14 residues. CDR3 coding DNA: TGTGCCAGCTCACCACCCAGGGATGGCTATGGCTACACCTTC. Translated, it gives CASSPPRDGYGYTF.

This clonotype was counted ten times or more. The genes are TRBV12-3 or TRBV12-4 and TRBJ1-3, with D hard to call. The CDR3 loop spans 13 amino acids. Trimming pared 2 bases from V and 2 bases from J, leaving 4 bases between. The CDR3 here is CASSLSAGNTIYF. DNA for the CDR3: TGTGCCAGCAGTTTAAGCGCTGGAAACACCATATATTTT.

V and J are TRBV11-3 and TRBJ2-2; the D gene is possibly TRBD2 (5 bases). Germline V CDR1 and CDR2: SGHNT, YENEEA. The CDR3 is 15 amino acids. Trimming stripped 3 bases from V and 4 bases from J, with 12 bases between. As DNA, the CDR3 is TGTGCCAGCAGCTTCGTAGCGTCGGGCACCGGGGAGCTGTTTTTT. It yields the protein CASSFVASGTGELFF.

This rearrangement joins TRBV7-9 to TRBJ2-7, with D perhaps matching TRBD1 (6 bases). CDR1 SEHNR and CDR2 FQNEAQ come from the germline V gene (reference sequence). V was shortened by 5 bases and J by 5 bases, with 10 bases between the two germline ends. The CDR3 runs 12 residues. CDR3 sequence: CASSTNRDEQYF. The CDR3 DNA reads as TGTGCCAGCAGCACAAACAGGGACGAGCAGTACTTC.

This clonotype was found many times. This rearrangement joins TRBV6-5 to TRBJ2-3; unclear D gene. CDR1 and CDR2 from the germline V gene are MNHEY and SVGAGI. This CDR3 is built from 13 residues. The V end lost 6 bases, the J end lost 6 bases, and 13 bases lay between the germline ends. CDR3 region: CASSPARFDTQYF. The CDR3, as DNA: TGTGCCAGCAGCCCTGCCAGGTTCGATACGCAGTATTTT.

CDR3: CASSLATGSGTEAFF. The CDR3 DNA follows: TGCGCCAGCAGCTTGGCCACAGGTTCAGGGACTGAAGCTTTCTTT. The genes are TRBV5-1 and TRBJ1-1, with a tentative D call TRBD1 (5 bases). Germline loops: CDR1 SGHRS, CDR2 YFSETQ. The CDR3 runs 15 residues. Trimming cost V 0 bases and J 5 bases, with 14 bases left between them.

This clonotype is labeled medium-sized. This chain joins TRBV4-3 and TRBJ2-7, with 7 bases identical to TRBD1. The CDR3 runs 15 residues. Trimming cost V 6 bases and J 0 bases; bases outside gene matches: 8. CDR1 LGHNA and CDR2 YSLEER come from the germline V gene. CDR3 in amino acids: CASSRTGGFSYEQYF. As DNA, the CDR3 is TGCGCCAGCAGTAGGACAGGCGGTTTCTCCTACGAGCAGTACTTC.

V and J are TRBV7-2 and TRBJ2-5; D perhaps matches TRBD2 (6 bases). V was pared by 5 bases and J by 5 bases, with 18 bases between. CDR1 is SGHTA and CDR2 is FQGNSA in the germline V gene. CDR3 length: 15 residues. The CDR3 coding sequence is TGTGCCAGCAGCACGACTAGTTTGGGCGCTGAGACCCAGTACTTC. It codes for CASSTTSLGAETQYF.

This clonotype showed up just a few times. The genes are TRBV28 and TRBJ2-3; 9 bases are a match to TRBD1. CDR3 size: 17 residues. The germline V gene has CDR1 MDHEN and CDR2 SYDVKM. V lost 6 bases to trimming and J lost 2 bases; unmatched junction nucleotides: 12. The CDR3: CASRRIAGQGFTDTQYF. In nucleotides, the CDR3 is TGTGCCAGCAGGCGGATTGCGGGACAGGGCTTCACAGATACGCAGTATTTT.

In this sample, this clonotype turned up many times. The rearrangement joins TRBV19 to TRBJ1-2, with 8 nucleotides matching TRBD1. This CDR3 is 14 amino acids long. V shed 4 bases and J 6 bases; nucleotides not matched to a gene: 7. Germline V CDR1 and CDR2: LNHDA, SQIVND (reference sequence). The CDR3 DNA is TGTGCCAGTAGTAGGACAGGGATAATGGATGGCTACACCTTC. Protein product: CASSRTGIMDGYTF.

The genes are TRBV15 and TRBJ1-6, with D perhaps TRBD1 (5 bases). The CDR3 runs to 14 residues. Germline CDR1 is LNHNV and CDR2 is YYDKDF (reference sequence). Trimming stripped 0 bases from V and 11 bases from J, with 11 bases between. DNA of the CDR3: TGTGCCACCAGCAGAGAAAGGGGAAGGACACCCCTCCACTTT. As protein: CATSRERGRTPLHF.

The genes are TRBV7-2 and TRBJ2-5; no firm D call. V gave up 2 bases and J gave up 0 bases, with 10 bases separating them. The V gene's germline CDR1 is SGHTA and CDR2 FQGNSA. The CDR3 runs 15 residues. The DNA of the CDR3 is TGTGCCAGCAGCTTACAATACGGGTACCAAGAGACCCAGTACTTC. Protein product: CASSLQYGYQETQYF.

This clonotype was counted many times. This sequence joins TRBV29-1 and TRBJ2-3; 7 nucleotides agree with TRBD2. The trim removed 8 bases at V and 6 bases at J, leaving 8 bases unmatched. This CDR3 is built from 12 residues. CDR1 and CDR2 from the germline V gene are SQVTM and ANQGSEA. Here the CDR3 DNA reads TGCAGCTTAAGACTAGCCAGCGATACGCAGTATTTT. This encodes CSLRLASDTQYF.

This clonotype was observed a few times. The V call is TRBV3-1, the J call TRBJ1-1; D remains ambiguous. Germline V gene sequence: CDR1 LGHDT, CDR2 YNNKEL (reference sequence). CDR3 length: 14 amino acids. Trimming left V 4 bases short and J 3 bases short, with 12 bases between. In nucleotides, the CDR3 is TGTGCCAGCAGCCCGGACGTAGGGTACACTGAAGCTTTCTTT. Protein: CASSPDVGYTEAFF.

By sample fraction, this clonotype is medium-sized. V is TRBV5-1 and J is TRBJ1-2; D is uncertain. The ends were cut back, 0 bases at V and 4 bases at J, with 7 bases in the middle. Germline lookup yields CDR1 SGHRS and CDR2 YFSETQ. The CDR3 has 13 amino acids. This chain's CDR3 is CASSLGTAYGYTF. DNA for the CDR3: TGCGCCAGCAGCTTGGGTACAGCCTATGGCTACACCTTC. Filled out from reference TRBV5-1 and TRBJ1-2, the complete variable domain reads KAGVTQTPRYLIKTRGQQVTLSCSPISGHRSVSWYQQTPGQGLQFLFEYFSETQRNKGNFPGRFSGRQFSNSRSEMNVSTLELGDSALYLCASSLGTAYGYTFGSGTRLTVV.

This clonotype is deemed medium-sized (0.01 to 0.1%). The chain recombines TRBV28 with TRBJ2-3, with 11 bases matching TRBD2. V trimming: 5 bases; J trimming: 1 base; junction bases outside the gene matches: 5. CDR1 is MDHEN, CDR2 SYDVKM, per germline. CDR3 length: 16 residues. In nucleotides, the CDR3 is TGTGCCAGCAGTCCACTAGCGGGAGAGGGCACAGATACGCAGTATTTT. This codes for CASSPLAGEGTDTQYF.

The J gene is TRBJ1-6, the V gene TRBV4-3, with D possibly being TRBD1 (5 bases). CDR3 length: 16 residues. The germline V and J ends were trimmed by 1 base and 7 bases, with 14 bases remaining between them. Per the germline V gene, CDR1 is LGHNA and CDR2 is YSLEER. DNA for the CDR3: TGCGCCAGCAGCCAAGTTTGGCAGGGTAGAAATTCACCCCTCCACTTT. This encodes CASSQVWQGRNSPLHF.

In this sample, this clonotype turned up many times. The V gene is TRBV9, the J gene TRBJ2-5; maybe TRBD2 (7 bases). With 6 bases removed from V and 5 bases from J, the gap between germline ends came to 20 bases. The CDR3 runs to 15 residues. Germline V gene lookup returns CDR1 SGDLS and CDR2 YYNGEE. CDR3 loop: CASNAGEGLRETQYF. The DNA of the CDR3 is TGTGCCAGCAACGCAGGGGAGGGATTGAGGGAGACCCAGTACTTC.

V and J are TRBV4-3 and TRBJ1-2; D remains unclear. Trimming removed 0 bases from V and 4 bases from J, with 12 bases in between. The CDR3 runs to 15 residues. CDR1 and CDR2 from the germline V gene are LGHNA and YSLEER. CDR3 in amino acids: CASSQEVAAGYGYTF. CDR3 in DNA: TGCGCCAGCAGCCAAGAGGTAGCCGCTGGCTATGGCTACACCTTC.

This clonotype was seen many times. The chain recombines TRBV6-5 with TRBJ2-1; 8 bases are shared with TRBD2. CDR1 and CDR2 from the germline V gene are MNHEY and SVGAGI. The V and J ends lost 5 bases and 7 bases, in that order; junction bases with no gene match: 7. The CDR3 spans 14 residues. CDR3: CASSPRTSHNEQFF. The CDR3 nucleotides are TGTGCCAGCAGTCCCCGGACTAGCCATAATGAGCAGTTCTTC.

This clonotype was seen many times. The V gene is TRBV10-3, the J gene TRBJ2-7, with 9 bases matching TRBD1. The CDR3 length is 15 residues. The V and J ends lost 3 bases and 4 bases, in that order; junction bases with no gene match: 7. Germline V gene lookup returns CDR1 ENHRY and CDR2 SYGVKD. CDR3 DNA: TGTGCCATCAGTGATCGAACAGGGGGCTCGTACGAGCAGTACTTC. It specifies CAISDRTGGSYEQYF.

This clonotype was counted many times. The chain recombines TRBV11-2 with TRBJ2-3; D unclear. Germline V gene data show CDR1 as SGHAT and CDR2 as FQNNGV. The CDR3 consists of 15 residues. Deletions cut 0 bases from V and 9 bases from J, with 16 bases between. In DNA, the CDR3 is TGTGCCAGCAGCTTAGAGCGTCAAGGGCTTGGGACGCAGTATTTT. Translated: CASSLERQGLGTQYF. Full variable domain (rest looked up from reference TRBV11-2 and TRBJ2-3): EAGVAQSPRYKIIEKRQSVAFWCNPISGHATLYWYQQILGQGPKLLIQFQNNGVVDDSQLPKDRFSAERLKGVDSTLKIQPAKLEDSAVYLCASSLERQGLGTQYFGPGTRLTVL.

This clonotype was counted ten times or more. V and J are TRBV7-9 and TRBJ2-7, with D perhaps matching TRBD1 (5 bases). The CDR3 is 11 amino acids. The V end was cut by 6 bases, the J end by 5 bases, with 8 bases between. CDR1 and CDR2 from the germline V gene are SEHNR and FQNEAQ (reference sequence). The CDR3, as DNA: TGTGCCAGCAGGGGGCTCCACGAGCAGTACTTC. Amino acid sequence: CASRGLHEQYF.

Judged by abundance, this clonotype is medium-sized (0.01 to 0.1%). This rearrangement joins TRBV7-3 to TRBJ1-1; D not certain. V was cut by 5 bases and J by 8 bases, with 15 bases left in between. This CDR3 contains 13 residues. Looked up from germline, CDR1 is SGHTA and CDR2 is FQGTGA. CDR3 region: CASSTRRTEEAFF. CDR3 sequence (DNA): TGTGCCAGCAGCACAAGGAGGACTGAGGAAGCTTTCTTT.

The V call is TRBV6-6, the J call TRBJ2-7; D might be TRBD2 (6 bases). This CDR3 has 15 amino acids. CDR1 MNHNY and CDR2 SVGAGI come from the germline V gene (reference sequence). V lost 2 bases and J 3 bases, leaving 14 bases between the germline ends. As DNA, the CDR3 is TGTGCCAGCAGTTACGGTACGGGCGGGAACTACGAGCAGTACTTC. Translating gives CASSYGTGGNYEQYF.

The CDR3 protein is CASSLRAGANVLTF. The CDR3 bases are TGTGCCAGCAGTTTACGGGCTGGGGCCAACGTCCTGACTTTC. V and J are TRBV27 and TRBJ2-6; D is unresolved. Germline assignment: CDR1 MNHEY and CDR2 SMNVEV (reference sequence). V shed 2 bases and J shed 2 bases, with 4 bases lying between them. The CDR3 covers 14 residues.

The chain has TRBV6-2 or TRBV6-3 and TRBJ2-5; TRBD2 is a possible D gene (5 bases). V lost 3 bases and J lost 5, with 10 bases in between. The germline gives CDR1 MNHEY, CDR2 SVGEGT. CDR3 length: 13 amino acids. The CDR3 sequence: CASSYFRRETQYF. The CDR3 bases are TGTGCCAGCAGTTATTTTCGGAGGGAGACCCAGTACTTC.

The rearrangement joins TRBV28 to TRBJ1-6, with TRBD1 matching over 9 bases. Germline assignment: CDR1 MDHEN and CDR2 SYDVKM. The CDR3 extends over 15 amino acids. The trim removed 5 bases at V and 7 bases at J, leaving 6 bases unmatched. The CDR3 reads CASSPGTGYNSPLHF. CDR3 DNA sequence: TGTGCCAGCAGTCCCGGGACAGGGTACAATTCACCCCTCCACTTT.

The V gene is TRBV6-5, the J gene TRBJ2-1; 9 nucleotides line up with TRBD1. Germline-derived CDR1 and CDR2 are MNHEY and SVGAGI. With V trimmed by 7 bases and J by 12 bases, 10 bases remained unmatched. The CDR3 has 13 amino acids. The CDR3 loop is CASKRTGALGQFF. CDR3 sequence (DNA): TGTGCCAGCAAAAGGACAGGGGCGTTGGGGCAGTTCTTC.

The rearrangement links TRBV2 to TRBJ1-5; D is uncertain. The CDR3 is 13 residues long. Germline V gene sequence: CDR1 SNHLY, CDR2 FYNNEI. V lost 7 bases to trimming and J lost 3 bases, with 10 bases between them. The CDR3 is CASMERDNQPQHF. The DNA of the CDR3 is TGTGCCAGCATGGAGAGGGACAATCAGCCCCAGCATTTT.

This clonotype was detected only a few times. The rearrangement joins TRBV6-6 to TRBJ1-1; no firm D call. The CDR3 extends over 13 amino acids. V shed 3 bases and J shed 4 bases, with 9 bases lying between them. CDR1 and CDR2 (germline): MNHNY, SVGAGI (reference sequence). The CDR3 DNA is TGTGCCAGCAGTTATTTTGCAGGCACTGAAGCTTTCTTT. Its protein is CASSYFAGTEAFF.

The table lists this clonotype with many counts. The chain joins TRBV12-3 or TRBV12-4 to TRBJ1-2; D is uncertain. This CDR3 has 13 amino acids. V dropped 5 bases and J dropped 8 bases, with 15 bases sitting between them. This CDR3 reads CASSTSGVEGYTF. Here the CDR3 DNA reads TGTGCCAGCAGTACATCGGGTGTTGAGGGCTACACCTTC.